Below, one T cell receptor (beta chain) is given with its context. In the authors' methods: Amplification from reference gene primers served as the basis for estimated nucleated cell counts. Generated by immunoSEQ multiplex PCR, the TCRdb table keeps only in-frame clones and is missing some. V and J calls and clone size are those listed in that table; D and trimming were worked out from the DNA. The sample has about 59,000 clones, 80% to 95% seen once. The sample originates from a study of blood T cell repertoires in COVID-19. Study-wide context: Acute-phase and convalescent COVID-19 samples originated in the United States, Italy and Spain. Nucleic acid was either cDNA or gDNA, and it came from T cells, B-cell-depleted T cells, or PBMCs.

Germline CDR1 SGHTA, CDR2 FQGNSA. The CDR3 covers 15 residues. Losses at the gene ends were 1 base for V and 5 bases for J; bases not matched to a gene: 3. Sequenced sample: peripheral blood. This rearrangement joins TRBV7-2 to TRBJ2-5; 11 bases line up with TRBD2. This TCR was sampled from a man older than 75 with acute or convalescent COVID-19. This CDR3 reads CASSLVAGGPETQYF. The CDR3 DNA follows: TGTGCCAGCAGCTTAGTAGCGGGGGGGCCGGAGACCCAGTACTTC.